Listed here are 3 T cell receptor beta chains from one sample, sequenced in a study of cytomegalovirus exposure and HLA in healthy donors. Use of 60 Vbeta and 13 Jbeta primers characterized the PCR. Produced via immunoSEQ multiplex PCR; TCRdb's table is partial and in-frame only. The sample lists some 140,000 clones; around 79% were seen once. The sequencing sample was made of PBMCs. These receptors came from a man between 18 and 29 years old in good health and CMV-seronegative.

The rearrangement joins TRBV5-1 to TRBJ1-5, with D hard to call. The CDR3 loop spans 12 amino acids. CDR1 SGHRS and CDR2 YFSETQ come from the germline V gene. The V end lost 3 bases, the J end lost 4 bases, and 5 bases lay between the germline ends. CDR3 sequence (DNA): TGCGCCAGCAGCTCCCCGAATCAGCCCCAGCATTTT. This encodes CASSSPNQPQHF.

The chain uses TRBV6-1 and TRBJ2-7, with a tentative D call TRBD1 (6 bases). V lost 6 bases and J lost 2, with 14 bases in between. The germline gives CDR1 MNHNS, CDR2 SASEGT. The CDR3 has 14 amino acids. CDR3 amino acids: CASRHQTGPYEQYF. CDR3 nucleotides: TGTGCCAGCAGGCATCAAACAGGGCCCTACGAGCAGTACTTC.

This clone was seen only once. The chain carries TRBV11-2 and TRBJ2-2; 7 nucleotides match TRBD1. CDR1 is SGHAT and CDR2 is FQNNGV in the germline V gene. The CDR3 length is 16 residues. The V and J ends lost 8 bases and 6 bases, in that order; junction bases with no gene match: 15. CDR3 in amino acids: CASYPIQGVGAGELFF. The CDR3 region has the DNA TGTGCCAGCTATCCAATCCAGGGGGTCGGCGCCGGGGAGCTGTTTTTT. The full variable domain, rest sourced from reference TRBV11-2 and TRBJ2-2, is EAGVAQSPRYKIIEKRQSVAFWCNPISGHATLYWYQQILGQGPKLLIQFQNNGVVDDSQLPKDRFSAERLKGVDSTLKIQPAKLEDSAVYLCASYPIQGVGAGELFFGEGSRLTVL.